Listed below are T cell receptor beta chains from one sample, sequenced in a study of shared clonotypes between healthy human individuals. Only in-frame clones appear in the TCRdb table, and some are missing; sequencing was by immunoSEQ multiplex PCR. The sample carries roughly 2.5 million clones, around 90% recorded once. The sequenced sample consisted of naive CD4+ T cells sorted from blood. The receptors were gathered from a young man in good health. The CDR3 runs from the conserved cysteine through the conserved F or W. Rows give clone size only sometimes, using once, few, many, or a class for an expanded clone.

length: 16
size: .
V: TRBV7-9
J: TRBJ2-7
CDR3: CASSSGTSGRIYEQYF

length: 13
size: .
V: TRBV6-1
J: TRBJ1-5
CDR3: CASRSGNQQPQHF

length: 19
size: .
V: TRBV15
J: TRBJ2-1
CDR3: CATSRDLGTRGGRDNEQFF

length: 15
size: once
V: TRBV30
J: TRBJ2-7
CDR3: CAWSVRRSGTGEQYF

length: 11
size: .
V: TRBV6-5
J: TRBJ2-7
CDR3: CASSFLGELYF

length: 17
size: .
V: TRBV19
J: TRBJ1-5
CDR3: CASSTGQGGFSNQPQHF

length: 15
size: once
V: TRBV7-2
J: TRBJ1-2
CDR3: CASSSTGGLGYGYTF

length: 14
size: .
V: TRBV10-3
J: TRBJ2-1
CDR3: CATTGDIRNNEQFF

length: 13
size: .
V: TRBV7-2
J: TRBJ2-7
CDR3: CASSSRQEYEQYF

length: 15
size: .
V: TRBV5-1
J: TRBJ1-1
CDR3: CASSSGGEVNTEAFF

length: 15
size: .
V: TRBV7-2
J: TRBJ2-1
CDR3: CASSFEAGNYNEQFF

length: 16
size: .
V: TRBV2
J: TRBJ2-5
CDR3: CASSAKTGGLEETQYF

length: 15
size: .
V: TRBV6-6
J: TRBJ1-1
CDR3: CASSYEGLLNTEAFF

length: 15
size: .
V: TRBV10-2
J: TRBJ2-3
CDR3: CASIQDQPYSDTQYF

length: 13
size: once
V: TRBV5-1
J: TRBJ1-2
CDR3: CASSPSGDYGYTF

length: 14
size: once
V: TRBV10-3
J: TRBJ2-4
CDR3: CATRGQGAEDIQYF

length: 15
size: .
V: TRBV5-1
J: TRBJ2-3
CDR3: CASSLLAGGTDTQYF

length: 15
size: .
V: TRBV6-1
J: TRBJ1-4
CDR3: CASSDRPATNEKLFF

length: 16
size: .
V: TRBV5-1
J: TRBJ2-2
CDR3: CASSLAPGERAGELFF

length: 14
size: .
V: TRBV10-1
J: TRBJ2-7
CDR3: CASSEWTGGGEQYF

length: 16
size: .
V: TRBV10-1
J: TRBJ2-3
CDR3: CASSESSGGLTDTQYF

length: 15
size: .
V: TRBV4-1
J: TRBJ2-1
CDR3: CASSLFRDRANEQFF

length: 16
size: .
V: TRBV5-1
J: TRBJ2-6
CDR3: CASSFGGLSGANVLTF

length: 16
size: .
V: TRBV7-9
J: TRBJ2-6
CDR3: CASSRQGAAGANVLTF

length: 13
size: once
V: TRBV7-9
J: TRBJ2-1
CDR3: CASSFTGDNEQFF

length: 13
size: few
V: TRBV6-5
J: TRBJ2-7
CDR3: CASSEGSTPEQYF

length: 15
size: once
V: TRBV18
J: TRBJ1-2
CDR3: CASSPDRGGTFGYTF

length: 15
size: .
V: TRBV18
J: TRBJ1-2
CDR3: CASSPTGRDYYGYTF

length: 13
size: .
V: TRBV28
J: TRBJ1-6
CDR3: CASRGQGNSPLHF

length: 15
size: once
V: TRBV10-1
J: TRBJ2-2
CDR3: CASSERTGGGGELFF

length: 18
size: .
V: TRBV5-4
J: TRBJ2-1
CDR3: CASSPGGFDRGLLNEQFF

length: 17
size: .
V: TRBV18
J: TRBJ2-7
CDR3: CASSHGTSGRYSYEQYF

length: 15
size: .
V: TRBV9
J: TRBJ2-5
CDR3: CASSSDGGKRETQYF

length: 15
size: .
V: TRBV28
J: TRBJ1-5
CDR3: CASSLIGDRNQPQHF

length: 14
size: .
V: TRBV30
J: TRBJ1-5
CDR3: CASTVSAGNQPQHF

length: 15
size: .
V: TRBV7-2
J: TRBJ2-1
CDR3: CASSLDYRGPYEQFF

length: 15
size: .
V: TRBV5-1
J: TRBJ1-1
CDR3: CASSLMLGEMVETFF

length: 13
size: .
V: TRBV25-1
J: TRBJ1-2
CDR3: CASSEVGRGGYTF

length: 12
size: .
V: TRBV7-9
J: TRBJ2-1
CDR3: CASSSQGYEQFF

length: 14
size: .
V: TRBV5-1
J: TRBJ2-7
CDR3: CASSPDRGVREQYF

length: 18
size: .
V: TRBV6-1
J: TRBJ1-5
CDR3: CASSEGPGGPGSNQPQHF

length: 13
size: .
V: TRBV28
J: TRBJ1-1
CDR3: CASSPNLNTEAFF

length: 14
size: .
V: TRBV4-1
J: TRBJ1-2
CDR3: CASSQGDRSYGYTF

length: 15
size: .
V: TRBV5-1
J: TRBJ1-2
CDR3: CASSGQDGVNYGYTF

length: 15
size: .
V: TRBV15
J: TRBJ1-6
CDR3: CATSREGSHSSPLHF

length: 14
size: .
V: TRBV6-5
J: TRBJ2-7
CDR3: CASSATGGQDEQYF

length: 16
size: .
V: TRBV11-2
J: TRBJ2-1
CDR3: CASSLEFQGGHNEQFF

length: 15
size: .
V: TRBV6-5
J: TRBJ2-1
CDR3: CASSPGGGQYHEQFF

length: 14
size: .
V: TRBV5-1
J: TRBJ2-5
CDR3: CASSLVSGRETQYF

length: 15
size: .
V: TRBV2
J: TRBJ2-2
CDR3: CASRGTGMGTGELFF

length: 16
size: .
V: TRBV7-2
J: TRBJ1-2
CDR3: CASSYSTGRDRYGYTF

length: 14
size: few
V: TRBV30
J: TRBJ1-1
CDR3: CAWSVGRGYTEAFF

length: 15
size: .
V: TRBV6-5
J: TRBJ2-7
CDR3: CASSYSVGVPYEQYF

length: 16
size: .
V: TRBV5-4
J: TRBJ1-4
CDR3: CASSPNLGTGGEKLFF